This T cell receptor (beta chain) was retrieved from a study of CD8 T cells in ankylosing spondylitis. This clonotype was observed at least ten times. The antigen remains unidentified. The ends were cut back, 2 bases at V and 4 bases at J, with 8 bases in the middle. Germline V gene sequence: CDR1 SQVTM, CDR2 ANQGSEA. The length of the CDR3 is 13 residues. General study findings and limits: Within ankylosing spondylitis blood, a TCR beta motif made up of seven to nine highly homologous variants appeared to be characteristic. There was reportedly significant enrichment of clones that were disease-linked in matched ankylosing spondylitis synovial fluid.

It was by quantitative 5'-RACE with molecular barcodes that TCR beta libraries were made. MiXCR, applied by TCRdb to the 5' RACE reads, yields one record per CDR3 protein. The data show 700,000 to 850,000 distinct CDR3 sequences, with about an eighth seen just once and roughly 0.51% held by the top ten. The receptor's source is a male donor with ankylosing spondylitis. This chain connects TRBV29-1 to TRBJ2-2, with a tentative D call TRBD2 (6 bases). Sequences were obtained from blood, either unsorted or a sorted T cell fraction (not recorded which). The DNA for the CDR3 is TGCAGCGTTGAACGGGGGAGCACCGGGGAGCTGTTTTTT. It specifies CSVERGSTGELFF.